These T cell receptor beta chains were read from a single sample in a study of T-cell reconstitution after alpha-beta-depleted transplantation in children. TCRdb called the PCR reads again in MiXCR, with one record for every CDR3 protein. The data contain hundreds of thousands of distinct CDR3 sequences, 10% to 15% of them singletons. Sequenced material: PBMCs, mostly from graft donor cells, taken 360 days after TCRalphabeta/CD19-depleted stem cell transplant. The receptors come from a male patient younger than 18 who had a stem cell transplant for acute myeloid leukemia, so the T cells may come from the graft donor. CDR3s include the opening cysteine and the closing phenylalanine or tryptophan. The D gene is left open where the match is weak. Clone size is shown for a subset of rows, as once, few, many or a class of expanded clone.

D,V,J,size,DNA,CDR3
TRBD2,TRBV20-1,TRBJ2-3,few,TGCAGTGCGCGGACTAGCGGGAGTTGGACAGATACGCAGTATTTT,CSARTSGSWTDTQYF
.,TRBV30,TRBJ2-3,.,TGTGCCTGGAGTATCTGGGATGCGTTCCTCTCCTTGGGCACAGATACGCAGTATTTT,CAWSIWDAFLSLGTDTQYF
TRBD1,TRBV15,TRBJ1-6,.,TGTGCCACCAGCAGAGGAAAAGGGGGCTATTCACCCCTCCACTTT,CATSRGKGGYSPLHF
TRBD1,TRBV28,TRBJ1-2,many,TGTGCCAGCAGTTTATTGTTCGACAGGGGGCGCAAGGATGGCTACACCTTC,CASSLLFDRGRKDGYTF
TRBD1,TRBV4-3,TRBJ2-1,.,TGCGCCAGCAGCCCTCAGGGGGCCAACTCCTACAATGAGCAGTTCTTC,CASSPQGANSYNEQFF
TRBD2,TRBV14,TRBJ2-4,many,TGTGCCAGCAGCCACTCTGCGGGAGGAAACATTCAGTACTTC,CASSHSAGGNIQYF
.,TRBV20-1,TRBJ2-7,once,TGCAGTGCTAGAGGCTTCGATTACGAGCAGTACTTC,CSARGFDYEQYF
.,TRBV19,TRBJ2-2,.,TGTGCCAGTAGTATAGGGGGACAACCCACCCATCCCGGGGAGCTGTTTTTT,CASSIGGQPTHPGELFF
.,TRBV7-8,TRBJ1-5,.,TGTGCCAGCAGCTTAGTCCGGCAGTATAGCAATCAGCCCCAGCATTTT,CASSLVRQYSNQPQHF
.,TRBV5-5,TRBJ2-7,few,TGTGCCAGCAGCACTCTACAGGGATCGATCTACGAGCAGTACTTC,CASSTLQGSIYEQYF
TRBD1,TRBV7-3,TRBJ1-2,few,TGTGCCAGCAGCTTAAGTGACAGGGGAGATGCCGGCTACACCTTC,CASSLSDRGDAGYTF
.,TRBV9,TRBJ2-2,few,TGTGCCAGCAGCGTATCGTTTAGAGACAGCCTAAACACCGGGGAGCTGTTTTTT,CASSVSFRDSLNTGELFF
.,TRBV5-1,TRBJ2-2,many,TGCGCCAGCAGCAATCAGGGTGGGAGGCCTACCGGGGAGCTGTTTTTT,CASSNQGGRPTGELFF
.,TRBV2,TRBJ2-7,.,TGTGCCAGCAGTACGGGGCTAGCCGCCTCCTACGAGCAGTACTTC,CASSTGLAASYEQYF
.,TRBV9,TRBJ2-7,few,TGTGCCAGCAGCGCAAGACAGATTTCCTACGAGCAGTACTTC,CASSARQISYEQYF
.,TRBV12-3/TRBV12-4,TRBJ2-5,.,TGTGCCAGCAGTTTCCGGGGGCGGGGGGAGACCCAGTACTTC,CASSFRGRGETQYF
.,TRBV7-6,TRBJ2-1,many,TGTGCCAGCAGCTACTTAGACAAATTCAACAATGAGCAGTTCTTC,CASSYLDKFNNEQFF
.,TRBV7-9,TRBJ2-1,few,TGTGCCAGCAGCTCCCAGGACTACTCCTACAATGAGCAGTTCTTC,CASSSQDYSYNEQFF
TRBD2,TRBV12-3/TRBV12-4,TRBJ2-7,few,TGTGCCAGCAGAATAGCGGGAGGACCCTACGAGCAGTACTTC,CASRIAGGPYEQYF
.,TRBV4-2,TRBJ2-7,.,TGTGCCAGCAGCCAGCTAGAGAGGACAGTTTACGAGCAGTACTTC,CASSQLERTVYEQYF
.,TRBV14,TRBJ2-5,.,TGTGCCAGCAGCCAGAAGACGACCTCCTTTGTGACCCAGTACTTC,CASSQKTTSFVTQYF
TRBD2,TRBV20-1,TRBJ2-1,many,TGCAGCTTAAGAGCGGGAGAGCAGTTCTTC,CSLRAGEQFF
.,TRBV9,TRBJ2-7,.,TGTGCCAGCAGCGCCTTTTTGGCTCTGGGGGAGCAGTACTTC,CASSAFLALGEQYF
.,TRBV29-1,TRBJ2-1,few,TGCAGCGTTAGTATCAATGAGCAGTTCTTC,CSVSINEQFF
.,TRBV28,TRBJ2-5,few,TGTGCCAGCAGTTTACTCCATGGGGAGACCCAGTACTTC,CASSLLHGETQYF
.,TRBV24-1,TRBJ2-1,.,TGTGCCACCAGTGATCCTAGCCGGGGCGGGTACAATGAGCAGTTCTTC,CATSDPSRGGYNEQFF
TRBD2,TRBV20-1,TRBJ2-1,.,TGCAGTGCCCGGACTAGCGGGAGGGCCCGCAATGAGCAGTTCTTC,CSARTSGRARNEQFF
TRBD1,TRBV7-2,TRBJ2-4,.,TGTGCCAGCAGCTGGGGACAGTGGAACATTCAGTACTTC,CASSWGQWNIQYF
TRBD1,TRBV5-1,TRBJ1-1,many,TGCGCCAGCACTTCTGGGACAGGGGTCACTGAAGCTTTCTTT,CASTSGTGVTEAFF
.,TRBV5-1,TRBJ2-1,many,TGCGCCAGCAGCTTGGGCCCGACTATTTACAATGAGCAGTTCTTC,CASSLGPTIYNEQFF
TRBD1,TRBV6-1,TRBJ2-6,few,TGTGCCAGCAGCGAAGGACAGGGCCCAGGCTCTGGGGCCAACGTCCTGACTTTC,CASSEGQGPGSGANVLTF
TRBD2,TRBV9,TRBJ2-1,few,TGTGCCAGCAGCGTAGCTCCAACTAGCGGGGGCTACAATGAGCAGTTCTTC,CASSVAPTSGGYNEQFF